What follows describes a single TCR beta chain. Its antigen is as yet unknown. This sample stems from a study of post-analysis software for immune sequencing data. Study context: Both relapsing-remitting and secondary progressive multiple sclerosis featured among the disease courses, as did progressive-relapsing multiple sclerosis. Study conclusions and caveats: The authors found that F measure strongly co-clustered same-batch samples. Patients carried 5 or 6 TRBV segments more frequently than controls did, and TRBV5-6, TRBV5-1 and TRBV20-1 were among them. Normalized Chao1 diversity in multiple sclerosis patients fell significantly below that of controls.

Prepared libraries of TCR beta cDNA carried unique molecular identifiers. TCRdb reanalysed the PCR reads using MiXCR and keeps one entry per CDR3 protein. The data show about 200,000 distinct CDR3 sequences, 25% to 30% seen once. The CDR3 runs to 14 residues. V was trimmed by 5 bases and J by 7 bases, leaving 17 bases between them. Germline V lookup: CDR1 MNHEY, CDR2 SVGAGI. The sequence was collected from a girl aged 2 to 17 with multiple sclerosis. V gene TRBV6-5 combines with J gene TRBJ1-1; no firm D call. Input material: blood. The CDR3 bases are TGTGCCAGCAGTGCGGCTTTCGACCGGGGTGAAGCTTTCTTT. This sequence encodes CASSAAFDRGEAFF.